What follows are 8 T cell receptor beta chains derived from one specimen sequenced in a study of blood T cell repertoires in COVID-19. TCRdb keeps only in-frame clones here, not all; method: immunoSEQ multiplex PCR. The sample includes about 270,000 clones, approximately 89% of them seen just once. Sequenced sample: PBMCs or T cells enriched from blood (not recorded which). These receptors all stem from a woman aged 18-35 years who had recovered from COVID-19.

The table lists this clone with a count of one. The V call is TRBV5-1, the J call TRBJ1-3; D is uncertain. Trimming took off 0 bases at V and 1 base at J, with 11 bases between the two ends. The CDR3 extends over 16 amino acids. The germline V gene has CDR1 SGHRS and CDR2 YFSETQ. The CDR3 is CASSLAGERSGNTIYF. The CDR3 nucleotides are TGCGCCAGCAGCTTGGCCGGGGAGCGTTCTGGAAACACCATATATTTT.

V gene TRBV5-1 combines with J gene TRBJ2-6, with D perhaps TRBD1 (5 bases). This CDR3 region has 14 residues. The V gene lost 9 bases and the J gene lost 0 bases, with 10 bases spanning the gap. CDR1 SGHRS and CDR2 YFSETQ come from the germline V gene. CDR3 in amino acids: CATSRDSGANVLTF. The CDR3 DNA is TGCGCCACGTCCAGGGACTCTGGGGCCAACGTCCTGACTTTC. Complete variable domain (other parts from reference TRBV5-1 and TRBJ2-6): KAGVTQTPRYLIKTRGQQVTLSCSPISGHRSVSWYQQTPGQGLQFLFEYFSETQRNKGNFPGRFSGRQFSNSRSEMNVSTLELGDSALYLCATSRDSGANVLTFGAGSRLTVL.

The rearrangement uses TRBV27 and TRBJ2-3; 7 nucleotides agree with TRBD2. J was trimmed by 6 bases and V by 3 bases; bases with no gene match: 12. Germline V gives CDR1 MNHEY, CDR2 SMNVEV (reference sequence). The CDR3 spans 16 residues. DNA of the CDR3: TGTGCCAGCAGTTTTAATTTGGCGGGAGCGGTGGATACGCAGTATTTT. As protein: CASSFNLAGAVDTQYF.

The chain has TRBV7-9 and TRBJ1-1; D remains ambiguous. This CDR3 spans 12 amino acids. Germline V gene data show CDR1 as SEHNR and CDR2 as FQNEAQ (reference sequence). Trimming stripped 6 bases from V and 8 bases from J, with 13 bases between. Written as DNA, the CDR3 is TGTGCCAGCAGATCTAGGACGGGAGAAGCTTTCTTT. It encodes CASRSRTGEAFF.

The rearrangement uses TRBV19 and TRBJ2-5; TRBD1 matches 7 bases. The ends lost 5 bases at V and 0 bases at J; junction bases unmatched: 3. The CDR3 totals 14 residues. Per the germline V gene, CDR1 is LNHDA and CDR2 is SQIVND (reference sequence). CDR3 region: CASSPQGDQETQYF. Written as DNA, the CDR3 is TGTGCCAGTAGTCCTCAGGGGGACCAAGAGACCCAGTACTTC.

This chain connects TRBV7-2 to TRBJ1-1, with D possibly being TRBD1 (6 bases). CDR3 length: 13 residues. In germline, CDR1 is SGHTA, CDR2 FQGNSA. V lost 5 bases to trimming and J lost 7 bases, with 14 bases between them. The CDR3, as DNA: TGTGCCAGCAGCATACAGGGAGTGGGTGAAGCTTTCTTT. Protein: CASSIQGVGEAFF.

Here the CDR3 reads CASSKLAGAQYEQYF. The CDR3 coding sequence is TGTGCCAGCAGTAAACTAGCGGGGGCGCAGTACGAGCAGTACTTC. The chain recombines TRBV6-5 with TRBJ2-7, with TRBD2 matching over 11 bases. The V segment lost 5 bases and the J segment 4 bases; nucleotides outside the gene matches: 7. Germline assignment: CDR1 MNHEY and CDR2 SVGAGI. The CDR3 runs to 15 residues.

DNA for the CDR3: TGCGCCAGCAGCGAGGACAGGGCGAGTGAAAAACTGTTTTTT. It encodes CASSEDRASEKLFF. This sequence joins TRBV5-1 and TRBJ1-4; 8 nucleotides align to TRBD1. With V trimmed by 4 bases and J by 7 bases, 6 bases remained unmatched. The germline gives CDR1 SGHRS, CDR2 YFSETQ. The CDR3 is 14 amino acids. The entire variable domain, with the rest obtained from reference TRBV5-1 and TRBJ1-4, is as follows: KAGVTQTPRYLIKTRGQQVTLSCSPISGHRSVSWYQQTPGQGLQFLFEYFSETQRNKGNFPGRFSGRQFSNSRSEMNVSTLELGDSALYLCASSEDRASEKLFFGSGTQLSVL.